The source of this T cell receptor beta chain is a study of T cell repertoires in aging, cancer and after chemotherapy. The overall study: Donor ages fell into six groups from 30 or younger up to 70 or older.

The template was genomic DNA from peripheral blood, not RNA. The CDR3 contains 13 residues. CDR1 and CDR2 from the germline V gene are LNHDA and SQIVND (reference sequence). V lost 9 bases to trimming and J lost 5 bases; unmatched junction nucleotides: 7. Rearranged V-D-J TRB sequences were amplified with a mixed TRB-A/B primer pool. TCRdb reprocessed the multiplex PCR reads via MiXCR and lists one record per CDR3 protein. Of approximately 6,400 distinct CDR3 sequences in the sample, roughly 25% were seen once. This clonotype is judged medium-sized. The J gene is TRBJ2-7, the V gene TRBV19, with 10 bases matching TRBD1. This clonotype was obtained from a human donor in good health. The sample consisted of blood. The CDR3 DNA reads as TGTGCCAGCAAGCCGGACAGGGGGAACGAGCAGTACTTC. Amino acids: CASKPDRGNEQYF.